These T cell receptor beta chains were read from a single sample in a study of T cells in Graves' hyperthyroidism and ophthalmopathy. MiXCR, applied by TCRdb to the multiplex PCR reads, yields one record per CDR3 protein. In the table there are approximately 300,000 distinct CDR3 sequences, approximately 17% of which are singletons. The sample consisted of blood. These receptors all come from a woman aged 55-70 years with Graves' ophthalmopathy. Both conserved end residues are part of each CDR3. A D gene is named only where the DNA matches it firmly. The size field is filled for only some rows; it gives once, few, many or a size class.

cdr3_nt: TGTGCCAGCAGCGTTAGCGGGAGGGTTCAGTTCTTC; cdr3_aa: CASSVSGRVQFF; d_call: TRBD2; v_call: TRBV9; clone_size: few; j_call: TRBJ2-1
cdr3_nt: TGTGCCAGCAGCTTACGGGACTTATCAACTTACACAGATACGCAGTATTTT; cdr3_aa: CASSLRDLSTYTDTQYF; d_call: .; v_call: TRBV5-4; clone_size: .; j_call: TRBJ2-3
cdr3_nt: TGTGCCAGCAGCTTAGGACAGGGGGCCGCGAATACGCAGTATTTT; cdr3_aa: CASSLGQGAANTQYF; d_call: TRBD1; v_call: TRBV5-4; clone_size: few; j_call: TRBJ2-3
cdr3_nt: TGTGCCAGCAGTGATCGGGTATCGTCTCAGCCCCAGCATTTT; cdr3_aa: CASSDRVSSQPQHF; d_call: .; v_call: TRBV6-4; clone_size: few; j_call: TRBJ1-5
cdr3_nt: TGTGCCAGCTCCGTTGGGGGGGTCGCCACTGAAGCTTTCTTT; cdr3_aa: CASSVGGVATEAFF; d_call: .; v_call: TRBV6-1; clone_size: many; j_call: TRBJ1-1
cdr3_nt: TGTGCCAGCAGACCGGGACTAGCGCCGGGAGGGGCCAACGTCCTGACTTTC; cdr3_aa: CASRPGLAPGGANVLTF; d_call: TRBD2; v_call: TRBV6-1; clone_size: few; j_call: TRBJ2-6
cdr3_nt: TGTGCCAGCAGCCGACGGTGGGAAGCTTTCTTT; cdr3_aa: CASSRRWEAFF; d_call: .; v_call: TRBV7-2; clone_size: many; j_call: TRBJ1-1
cdr3_nt: TGTGCCAGCAGCTTGGCTCGGGGGCAGATAGCAGATACGCAGTATTTT; cdr3_aa: CASSLARGQIADTQYF; d_call: .; v_call: TRBV5-6; clone_size: .; j_call: TRBJ2-3
cdr3_nt: TGCGCCAGCAGTCCGGTCGGGGAATCAGAGACCCAGTACTTC; cdr3_aa: CASSPVGESETQYF; d_call: .; v_call: TRBV10-2; clone_size: many; j_call: TRBJ2-5
cdr3_nt: TGTGCCAGCAGCTTAGCAGGGCCCTTTTACAATGAGCAGTTCTTC; cdr3_aa: CASSLAGPFYNEQFF; d_call: .; v_call: TRBV11-2; clone_size: .; j_call: TRBJ2-1
cdr3_nt: TGCGCCAGCAGCTTTGAGACCTACAATGAGCAGTTCTTC; cdr3_aa: CASSFETYNEQFF; d_call: .; v_call: TRBV5-1; clone_size: .; j_call: TRBJ2-1
cdr3_nt: TGTGCCAGCAGCCGGCGCACCTCTCTGGGAAACACCATATATTTT; cdr3_aa: CASSRRTSLGNTIYF; d_call: .; v_call: TRBV7-9; clone_size: many; j_call: TRBJ1-3
cdr3_nt: TGTGCCAGTGCAGGAGACACCGGGGAGCTGTTTTTT; cdr3_aa: CASAGDTGELFF; d_call: .; v_call: TRBV28; clone_size: few; j_call: TRBJ2-2
cdr3_nt: TGTGCCAGCAGTCCTATCAATGAGCAGTTCTTC; cdr3_aa: CASSPINEQFF; d_call: .; v_call: TRBV12-3/TRBV12-4; clone_size: .; j_call: TRBJ2-1
cdr3_nt: TGTGCCAGCAGCCAAGATCTAAGCGGGCCGACGCTTTACTTGAAAAACATTCAGTACTTC; cdr3_aa: CASSQDLSGPTLYLKNIQYF; d_call: .; v_call: TRBV4-2; clone_size: .; j_call: TRBJ2-4
cdr3_nt: TGCGCCAGCAGCTTGGAGGGGAGCGCTGGGGCCAACGTCCTGACTTTC; cdr3_aa: CASSLEGSAGANVLTF; d_call: .; v_call: TRBV5-1; clone_size: many; j_call: TRBJ2-6
cdr3_nt: TGTGCCACCAGCAGAGGAAAGGGGACCTCCTACGAGCAGTACTTC; cdr3_aa: CATSRGKGTSYEQYF; d_call: .; v_call: TRBV15; clone_size: .; j_call: TRBJ2-7
cdr3_nt: TGCGCCAGCAGTGAGCCCCGATTAACTAATGAAAAACTGTTTTTT; cdr3_aa: CASSEPRLTNEKLFF; d_call: .; v_call: TRBV10-2; clone_size: few; j_call: TRBJ1-4
cdr3_nt: TGTGCCAGCAGTCCAATACAGGGGACCGACGGCGAGCAGTACTTC; cdr3_aa: CASSPIQGTDGEQYF; d_call: TRBD1; v_call: TRBV28; clone_size: few; j_call: TRBJ2-7
cdr3_nt: TGTGCCAGCAGTTTTCCTCCCGCAAACATTCAGTACTTC; cdr3_aa: CASSFPPANIQYF; d_call: .; v_call: TRBV28; clone_size: few; j_call: TRBJ2-4
cdr3_nt: TGTGCCACCAGCAAACAGCGGGACGGCTACGAGCAGTACTTC; cdr3_aa: CATSKQRDGYEQYF; d_call: TRBD2; v_call: TRBV15; clone_size: many; j_call: TRBJ2-7
cdr3_nt: TGTGCCAGTACCCCCCCCGGGTCACTGAGAAACACCATATATTTT; cdr3_aa: CASTPPGSLRNTIYF; d_call: .; v_call: TRBV19; clone_size: .; j_call: TRBJ1-3
cdr3_nt: TGTGCCAGTAGTAGCAGTCCCCGGACCTTCGGCGGGGAGCTGTTTTTT; cdr3_aa: CASSSSPRTFGGELFF; d_call: .; v_call: TRBV19; clone_size: few; j_call: TRBJ2-2
cdr3_nt: TGTGCCAGCAGTAACCGTCAGTGGTCCGGGGCCAACGTCCTGACTTTC; cdr3_aa: CASSNRQWSGANVLTF; d_call: .; v_call: TRBV2; clone_size: many; j_call: TRBJ2-6
cdr3_nt: TGCGCCAGCAGCGCAACAGGGGGCTATAATGAAAAACTGTTTTTT; cdr3_aa: CASSATGGYNEKLFF; d_call: TRBD1; v_call: TRBV5-1; clone_size: .; j_call: TRBJ1-4
cdr3_nt: TGTGCCAGCAGGTCTACCAGGGGTGTGAACACTGAAGCTTTCTTT; cdr3_aa: CASRSTRGVNTEAFF; d_call: .; v_call: TRBV2; clone_size: many; j_call: TRBJ1-1
cdr3_nt: TGTGCCAGCAGACAGCAGCGGGAGGGTCGCAACGAGCAGTACTTC; cdr3_aa: CASRQQREGRNEQYF; d_call: TRBD2; v_call: TRBV6-1; clone_size: many; j_call: TRBJ2-7
cdr3_nt: TGTGCCAGCAGCCCTATAGACAGGGGTAGCTACGAGCAGTACTTC; cdr3_aa: CASSPIDRGSYEQYF; d_call: TRBD1; v_call: TRBV7-2; clone_size: many; j_call: TRBJ2-7
cdr3_nt: TGCAGTGCCAAGCGGGGAAATGAAAAACTGTTTTTT; cdr3_aa: CSAKRGNEKLFF; d_call: .; v_call: TRBV20-1; clone_size: few; j_call: TRBJ1-4
cdr3_nt: TGTGCCAGCAGTTTACTCCACGAGCAGTACTTC; cdr3_aa: CASSLLHEQYF; d_call: .; v_call: TRBV28; clone_size: few; j_call: TRBJ2-7
cdr3_nt: TGTGCCAGCAGCTCGAGCGGAGGCGCGACTGGTGAGCAGTTCTTC; cdr3_aa: CASSSSGGATGEQFF; d_call: .; v_call: TRBV11-2; clone_size: .; j_call: TRBJ2-1
cdr3_nt: TGCGCCAACAACCGGACTCAAGCCTACGAGCAGTACTTC; cdr3_aa: CANNRTQAYEQYF; d_call: .; v_call: TRBV5-1; clone_size: many; j_call: TRBJ2-7
cdr3_nt: TGTGCCAGCAACAGGTACCCTGGAAACACCATATATTTT; cdr3_aa: CASNRYPGNTIYF; d_call: .; v_call: TRBV12-3/TRBV12-4; clone_size: few; j_call: TRBJ1-3
cdr3_nt: TGCGCCAGCAGCTGGGACAGGTCTCTAGGCGGCTACACCTTC; cdr3_aa: CASSWDRSLGGYTF; d_call: TRBD1; v_call: TRBV4-3; clone_size: few; j_call: TRBJ1-2
cdr3_nt: TGTGCCTGGAGTGTAAATGATATCGGAGGGTATAGCTACAATGAGCAGTTCTTC; cdr3_aa: CAWSVNDIGGYSYNEQFF; d_call: .; v_call: TRBV30; clone_size: few; j_call: TRBJ2-1
cdr3_nt: TGTGCCAGCACATTCAACAGAGGAAATGGCTACACCTTC; cdr3_aa: CASTFNRGNGYTF; d_call: .; v_call: TRBV12-3/TRBV12-4; clone_size: few; j_call: TRBJ1-2
cdr3_nt: TGTGCCAGCATCCGACAGGGGAACACTGAAGCTTTCTTT; cdr3_aa: CASIRQGNTEAFF; d_call: TRBD1; v_call: TRBV2; clone_size: many; j_call: TRBJ1-1
cdr3_nt: TGTGCCAGCAGCCGGACAGGGGTTAATGAAAAACTGTTTTTT; cdr3_aa: CASSRTGVNEKLFF; d_call: TRBD1; v_call: TRBV28; clone_size: many; j_call: TRBJ1-4
cdr3_nt: TGCGCCAGCAGCCAGTCCGGGACAGGTCACTCCTACGAGCAGTACTTC; cdr3_aa: CASSQSGTGHSYEQYF; d_call: TRBD1; v_call: TRBV4-3; clone_size: .; j_call: TRBJ2-7
cdr3_nt: TGTGCCAGCGGACAAAATCAGCCGGGCGAGCAGTACTTC; cdr3_aa: CASGQNQPGEQYF; d_call: .; v_call: TRBV27; clone_size: few; j_call: TRBJ2-7
cdr3_nt: TGTGCCAGCAGTTTGGGTTGGGGTTACGAGCAGTACTTC; cdr3_aa: CASSLGWGYEQYF; d_call: .; v_call: TRBV28; clone_size: many; j_call: TRBJ2-7
cdr3_nt: TGTGCCAGCACTGATTCGGGACAGGAGGACACTGAAGCTTTCTTT; cdr3_aa: CASTDSGQEDTEAFF; d_call: TRBD1; v_call: TRBV2; clone_size: many; j_call: TRBJ1-1
cdr3_nt: TGTGCCAGCAGTTTGACCGGGACAGTGGGATTAGGCTACACCTTC; cdr3_aa: CASSLTGTVGLGYTF; d_call: TRBD1; v_call: TRBV28; clone_size: many; j_call: TRBJ1-2
cdr3_nt: TGTGCCAGCCAGCCCAGGGCCTACGAGCAGTACTTC; cdr3_aa: CASQPRAYEQYF; d_call: .; v_call: TRBV28; clone_size: .; j_call: TRBJ2-7
cdr3_nt: TGTGCCAGCAGACCCGGGACTAGCGGGAAGCCATACAATGAGCAGTTCTTC; cdr3_aa: CASRPGTSGKPYNEQFF; d_call: TRBD2; v_call: TRBV28; clone_size: .; j_call: TRBJ2-1
cdr3_nt: TGTGCCAGCAGCGCCCGGGCTGGGGAAAGGGGCACTGAAGCTTTCTTT; cdr3_aa: CASSARAGERGTEAFF; d_call: .; v_call: TRBV7-2; clone_size: few; j_call: TRBJ1-1
cdr3_nt: TGTGCCAGCAGATTAAACGGGGGCACAGATACGCAGTATTTT; cdr3_aa: CASRLNGGTDTQYF; d_call: .; v_call: TRBV2; clone_size: many; j_call: TRBJ2-3
cdr3_nt: TGTGCCAGCAGCGTAAAGCTAGCGTCATCGGAGACCCAGTACTTC; cdr3_aa: CASSVKLASSETQYF; d_call: .; v_call: TRBV9; clone_size: few; j_call: TRBJ2-5
cdr3_nt: TGCGCCAGCAGCCCTATGGGACAAACTGGGGAGCTGTTTTTT; cdr3_aa: CASSPMGQTGELFF; d_call: .; v_call: TRBV4-3; clone_size: few; j_call: TRBJ2-2
cdr3_nt: TGTGCCAGCAGCTTAGCTGGGGGCGCGACCCAGTACTTC; cdr3_aa: CASSLAGGATQYF; d_call: .; v_call: TRBV7-9; clone_size: few; j_call: TRBJ2-5
cdr3_nt: TGTGCCAGCAGCACACAGGGGGACCAGCCCCAGCATTTT; cdr3_aa: CASSTQGDQPQHF; d_call: TRBD1; v_call: TRBV11-2; clone_size: .; j_call: TRBJ1-5
cdr3_nt: TGTGCCAGTAGTATAGTCGCGTCGGGAGGAACTGAGCAGTTCTTC; cdr3_aa: CASSIVASGGTEQFF; d_call: TRBD2; v_call: TRBV19; clone_size: .; j_call: TRBJ2-1
cdr3_nt: TGCGCCAGCACTCCGACAGGGGGCGGCACCGGGGAGCTGTTTTTT; cdr3_aa: CASTPTGGGTGELFF; d_call: TRBD1; v_call: TRBV5-1; clone_size: .; j_call: TRBJ2-2